A selection of T cell receptor beta chains follows, all from one sample in a study of vaccination effects on CD4 cells after COVID-19. Their target antigens are unknown. Sequenced by immunoSEQ multiplex PCR; TCRdb stores in-frame clones only, minus some. The sample lists about 28,000 clones, around 67% occurring once. The sequenced sample was CD4+ T cells from PBMCs cultured with HCoV-NL63 spike peptides, obtained after COVID-19 vaccination. These receptor sequences come from a human donor who received a COVID-19 vaccine. CDR3s leave out the opening cysteine and the closing phenylalanine or tryptophan. Each record gives: V gene, CDR3 protein.

>TRBV12-3/TRBV12-4
ASTAVGEQF
>TRBV18
ASSRQGASNQPQH
>TRBV4-1
ASSQVGFGGTSNVLT
>TRBV12-3/TRBV12-4
ASSREDNSPLH
>TRBV5-5
ASSLVTGGYEQY
>TRBV7-9
ASSLASSGNTIY
>TRBV7-9
ASSKLKGALGPEAF
>TRBV5-4
ASSLAGNGNIQY
>TRBV5-4
ASRPNSRGSSYNEQF
>TRBV4-1
ASSQDGPGQGNQPQH
>TRBV19
ASSSEQGASQPQH
>TRBV4-1
ASSPSGTSGRALRYEQY
>TRBV29-1
SVVDRRTTNEKLF
>TRBV19
ASSPNGRDGFYEQY
>TRBV25-1
ASSSWAGGSSGNTIY
>TRBV27
ASSSLGLIAASYEQY
>TRBV6-5
ASHMGTTADTIY
>TRBV6-2/TRBV6-3
ASSYSQLAGAPNEQF
>TRBV3-1/TRBV3-2
ASSQSRGEIYGYT
>TRBV28
ASAQGGGNQPQH
>TRBV7-9
ASSLSGTGWDSPLH
>TRBV6-5
ASSRQRGPYEQY